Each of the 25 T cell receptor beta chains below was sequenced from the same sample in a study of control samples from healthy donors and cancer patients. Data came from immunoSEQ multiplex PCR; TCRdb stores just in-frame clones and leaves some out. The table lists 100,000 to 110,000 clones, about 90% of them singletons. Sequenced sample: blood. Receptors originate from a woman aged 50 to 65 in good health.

CDR3 sequence reads: CASSQEARGSNQPQHF. The CDR3 nucleotides read TGCGCCAGCAGCCAAGAGGCGCGGGGGAGCAATCAGCCCCAGCATTTT. The chain couples TRBV4-1 to TRBJ1-5; D might be TRBD1 (5 bases). V lost 0 bases to trimming and J lost 1 base, with 10 bases between them. The CDR3 extends over 16 amino acids. Germline-derived CDR1 and CDR2 are MGHRA and YSYEKL.

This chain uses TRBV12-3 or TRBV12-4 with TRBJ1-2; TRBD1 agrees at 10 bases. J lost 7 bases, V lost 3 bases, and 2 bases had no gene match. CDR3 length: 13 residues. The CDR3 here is CASSFGTGVGYTF. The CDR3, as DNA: TGTGCCAGCAGTTTCGGGACAGGGGTTGGCTACACCTTC.

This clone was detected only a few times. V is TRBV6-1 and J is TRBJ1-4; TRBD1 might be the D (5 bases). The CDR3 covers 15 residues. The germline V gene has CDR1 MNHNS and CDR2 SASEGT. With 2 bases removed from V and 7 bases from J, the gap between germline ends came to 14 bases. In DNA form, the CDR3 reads TGTGCCAGCAGTGAATCGGGAGGGGCTAGTGAAAAACTGTTTTTT. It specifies CASSESGGASEKLFF.

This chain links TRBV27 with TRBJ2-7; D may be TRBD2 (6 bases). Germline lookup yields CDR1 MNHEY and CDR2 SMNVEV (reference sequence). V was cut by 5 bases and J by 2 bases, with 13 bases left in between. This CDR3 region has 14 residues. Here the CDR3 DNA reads TGTGCCAGCAGTCCCCGGACGGGGGCCTACGAGCAGTACGTC. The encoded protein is CASSPRTGAYEQYV.

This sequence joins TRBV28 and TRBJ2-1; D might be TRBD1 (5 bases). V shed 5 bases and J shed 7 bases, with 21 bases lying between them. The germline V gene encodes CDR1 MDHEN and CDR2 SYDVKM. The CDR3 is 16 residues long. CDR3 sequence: CASSTQASGRVNEQFF. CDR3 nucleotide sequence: TGTGCCAGCAGTACTCAGGCCTCGGGCAGGGTAAATGAGCAGTTCTTC.

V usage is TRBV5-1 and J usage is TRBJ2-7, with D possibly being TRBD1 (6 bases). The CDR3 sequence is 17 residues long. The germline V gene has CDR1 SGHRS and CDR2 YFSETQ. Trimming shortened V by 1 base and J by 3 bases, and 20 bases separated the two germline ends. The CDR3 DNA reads TGCGCCAGCAGCTTGTCCTCAGGTTTCGGACAGTTCTACGAGCAGTACTTC. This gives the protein CASSLSSGFGQFYEQYF.

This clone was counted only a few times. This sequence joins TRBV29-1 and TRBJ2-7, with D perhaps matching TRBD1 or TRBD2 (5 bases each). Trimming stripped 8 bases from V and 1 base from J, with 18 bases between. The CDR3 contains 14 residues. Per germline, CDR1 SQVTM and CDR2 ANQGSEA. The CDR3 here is CSPRGRELSYEQYV. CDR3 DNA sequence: TGCAGCCCGAGGGGCCGGGAACTTTCCTACGAGCAGTACGTC.

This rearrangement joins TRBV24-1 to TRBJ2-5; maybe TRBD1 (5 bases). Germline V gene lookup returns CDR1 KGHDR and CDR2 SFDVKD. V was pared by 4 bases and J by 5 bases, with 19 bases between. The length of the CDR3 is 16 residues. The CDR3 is CATSDVDTGSWETQYF. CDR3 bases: TGTGCCACCAGTGACGTTGACACAGGTTCATGGGAGACCCAGTACTTC.

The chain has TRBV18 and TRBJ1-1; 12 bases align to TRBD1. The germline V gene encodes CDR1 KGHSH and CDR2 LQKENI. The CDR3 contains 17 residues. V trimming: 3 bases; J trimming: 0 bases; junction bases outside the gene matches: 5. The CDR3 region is CASSPAGTGGLNTEAFF. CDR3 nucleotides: TGTGCCAGCTCACCGGCCGGGACAGGGGGCTTGAACACTGAAGCTTTCTTT.

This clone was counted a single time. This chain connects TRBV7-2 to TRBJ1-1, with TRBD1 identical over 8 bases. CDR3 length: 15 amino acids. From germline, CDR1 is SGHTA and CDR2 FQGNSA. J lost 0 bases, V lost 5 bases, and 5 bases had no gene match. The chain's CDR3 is CASSLRQGMNTEAFF. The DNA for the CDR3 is TGTGCCAGCAGCCTAAGACAGGGGATGAACACTGAAGCTTTCTTT.

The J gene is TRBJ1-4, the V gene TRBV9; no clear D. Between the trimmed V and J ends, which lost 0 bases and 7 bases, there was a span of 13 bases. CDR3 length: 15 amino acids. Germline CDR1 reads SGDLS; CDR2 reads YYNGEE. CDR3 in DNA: TGTGCCAGCAGCGTAGGAGACGCGGTCATTGAAAAACTGTTTTTT. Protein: CASSVGDAVIEKLFF.

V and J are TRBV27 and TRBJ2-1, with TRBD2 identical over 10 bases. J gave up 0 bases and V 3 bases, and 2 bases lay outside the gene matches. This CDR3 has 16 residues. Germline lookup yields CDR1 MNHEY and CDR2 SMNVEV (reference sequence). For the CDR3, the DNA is TGTGCCAGCAGTTTTCTAGCGGGGGTCTCCTACAATGAGCAGTTCTTC. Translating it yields CASSFLAGVSYNEQFF.

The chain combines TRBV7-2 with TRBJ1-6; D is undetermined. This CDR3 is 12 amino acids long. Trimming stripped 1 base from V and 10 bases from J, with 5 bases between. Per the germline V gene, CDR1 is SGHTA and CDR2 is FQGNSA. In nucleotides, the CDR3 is TGTGCCAGCAGCTTAGTCGAGTCACCCCTCCACTTT. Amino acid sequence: CASSLVESPLHF.

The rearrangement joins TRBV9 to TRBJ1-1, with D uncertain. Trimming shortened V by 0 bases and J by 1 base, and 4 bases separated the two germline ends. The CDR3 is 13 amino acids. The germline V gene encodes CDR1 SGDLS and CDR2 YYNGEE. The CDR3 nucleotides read TGTGCCAGCAGCGTAGTTCAGAACACTGAAGCTTTCTTT. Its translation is CASSVVQNTEAFF.

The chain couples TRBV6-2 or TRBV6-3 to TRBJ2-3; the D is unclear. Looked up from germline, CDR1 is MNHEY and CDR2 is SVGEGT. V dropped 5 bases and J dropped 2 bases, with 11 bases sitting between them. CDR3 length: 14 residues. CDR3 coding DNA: TGTGCCAGCAGTCCCGCCGGATACACAGATACGCAGTATTTT. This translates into CASSPAGYTDTQYF.

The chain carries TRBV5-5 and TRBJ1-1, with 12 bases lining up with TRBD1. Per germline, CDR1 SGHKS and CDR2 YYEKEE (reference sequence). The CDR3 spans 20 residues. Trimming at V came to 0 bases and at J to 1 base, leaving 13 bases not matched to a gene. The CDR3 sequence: CASSLGYRDRGRRTNTEAFF. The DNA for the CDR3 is TGTGCCAGCAGCTTGGGATACCGGGACAGGGGGCGGAGGACGAACACTGAAGCTTTCTTT.

The CDR3 sequence: CASSLPDYEQYF. In nucleotides, the CDR3 is TGTGCCAGCAGCTTACCAGACTACGAGCAGTACTTC. This chain links TRBV11-2 with TRBJ2-7; unclear D gene. The V gene lost 2 bases and the J gene lost 3 bases, with 5 bases spanning the gap. The V gene's germline CDR1 is SGHAT and CDR2 FQNNGV. The CDR3 covers 12 residues. Full variable domain (remainder filled in from reference TRBV11-2 and TRBJ2-7): EAGVAQSPRYKIIEKRQSVAFWCNPISGHATLYWYQQILGQGPKLLIQFQNNGVVDDSQLPKDRFSAERLKGVDSTLKIQPAKLEDSAVYLCASSLPDYEQYFGPGTRLTVT.

This CDR3 is CASSEGDRGNEQYF. CDR3 coding DNA: TGTGCCAGCAGTGAAGGGGACAGGGGCAACGAGCAGTACTTC. V gene TRBV6-1 combines with J gene TRBJ2-7, with 10 bases that match TRBD1. This CDR3 is built from 14 residues. Germline assignment: CDR1 MNHNS and CDR2 SASEGT. The ends lost 1 base at V and 5 bases at J; junction bases unmatched: 2.

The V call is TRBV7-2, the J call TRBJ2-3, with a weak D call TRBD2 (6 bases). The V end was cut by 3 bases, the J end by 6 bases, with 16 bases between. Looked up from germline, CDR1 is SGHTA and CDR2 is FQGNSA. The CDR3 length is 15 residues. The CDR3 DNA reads TGTGCCAGCAGCTTCTTAGGCGGGGATTTGGATACGCAGTATTTT. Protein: CASSFLGGDLDTQYF.

In DNA form, the CDR3 reads TGTGCCAGCACGAGGAGCCCTCTCGGGATGAATGAAAAACTGTTTTTT. Protein: CASTRSPLGMNEKLFF. The V call is TRBV6-6, the J call TRBJ1-4, with no clear D. The CDR3 has 16 amino acids. V lost 7 bases and J lost 5, with 20 bases in between. Germline lookup yields CDR1 MNHNY and CDR2 SVGAGI (reference sequence).

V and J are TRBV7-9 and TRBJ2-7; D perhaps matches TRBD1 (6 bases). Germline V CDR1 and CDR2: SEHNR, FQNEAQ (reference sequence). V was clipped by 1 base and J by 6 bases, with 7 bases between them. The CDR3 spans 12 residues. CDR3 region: CASSLGGREQYV. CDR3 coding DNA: TGTGCCAGCAGCTTAGGGGGGCGCGAGCAGTACGTC.

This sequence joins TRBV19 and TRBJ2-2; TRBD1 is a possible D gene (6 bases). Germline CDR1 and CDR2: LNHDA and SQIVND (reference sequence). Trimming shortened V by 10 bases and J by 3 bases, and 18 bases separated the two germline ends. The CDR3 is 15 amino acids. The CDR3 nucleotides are TGTGCCACGGGAACGGGACAAGAGTACACCGGGGAGCTGTTTTTT. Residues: CATGTGQEYTGELFF.

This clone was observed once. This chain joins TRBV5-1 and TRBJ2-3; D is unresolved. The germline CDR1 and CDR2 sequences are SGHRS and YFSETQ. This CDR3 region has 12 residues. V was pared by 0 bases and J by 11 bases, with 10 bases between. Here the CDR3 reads CASSLDAYKQYF. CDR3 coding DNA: TGCGCCAGCAGCTTGGACGCTTACAAGCAGTATTTT.

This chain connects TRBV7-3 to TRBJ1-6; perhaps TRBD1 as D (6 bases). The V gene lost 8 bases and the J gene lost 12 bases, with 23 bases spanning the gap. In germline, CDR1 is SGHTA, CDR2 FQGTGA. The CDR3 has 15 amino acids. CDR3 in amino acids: CASSVAGASTEPLHF. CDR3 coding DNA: TGTGCCAGCTCGGTTGCGGGGGCGAGTACAGAACCCCTCCACTTT.

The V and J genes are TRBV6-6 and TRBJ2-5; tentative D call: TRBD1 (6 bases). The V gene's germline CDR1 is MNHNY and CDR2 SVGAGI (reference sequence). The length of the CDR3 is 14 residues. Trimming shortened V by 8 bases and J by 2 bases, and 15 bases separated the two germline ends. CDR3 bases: TGTGCCAGCGGGCCTACAGGGTTTCAAGAGACCCAGTACTTC. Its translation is CASGPTGFQETQYF.